These T cell receptor beta chains were read from a single sample in a study of regulatory T cells in long-lasting Graves disease. TCRdb fed the multiplex PCR reads into MiXCR, producing one record per CDR3 protein. The sample holds roughly 350,000 distinct CDR3 sequences, roughly 15% seen once. Another study also made use of these data, one on T cells in Graves' hyperthyroidism and ophthalmopathy.

The specimen was peripheral blood mononuclear cells (PBMCs), collected at new diagnosis, from a patient treated with antithyroid drugs. The origin of the receptors is a woman younger than 35 with Graves disease. CDR3s leave out the opening cysteine and the closing phenylalanine or tryptophan. Some rows mark clone size as missing; the rest say once, few, many or name a class of expanded clone.

CDR3,J,size,V
SAPRSGGEGETQY,-,-,TRBV20-1
ASRSMRGGYEQY,TRBJ2-7,many,TRBV27
ASSLGRGGTYNEQF,TRBJ2-1,many,TRBV7-6
ASETGGQYYGYT,TRBJ1-2,many,TRBV19
AWSPRLAGVQGTGELF,TRBJ2-2,many,TRBV30
ASSPLSEGPGTQY,TRBJ2-3,medium-sized,TRBV18
SARVVSPSGNTIY,TRBJ1-3,few,TRBV20-1
ASSVGLGRERQF,TRBJ2-1,many,TRBV11-2
ASNGLSGNTIY,TRBJ1-3,-,TRBV28
AASSPFTGGSSPDSGANVLT,TRBJ2-6,-,TRBV15
ASSQGPRYGYT,TRBJ1-2,-,TRBV12-3/TRBV12-4
ATSDPGHSNTGELF,TRBJ2-2,many,TRBV24-1
ASSDREWTYEQY,TRBJ2-7,many,TRBV5-1
ASSSNRGPRNSPLH,TRBJ1-6,-,TRBV11-2
ASSPTSTFYGYT,TRBJ1-2,many,TRBV18
ASGHTGGEDYGYT,TRBJ1-2,many,TRBV5-1
ASSPSEVAEQY,TRBJ2-7,many,TRBV4-1
SATDGNYGYT,TRBJ1-2,many,TRBV20-1
ASSWDSNTEAF,TRBJ1-1,-,TRBV2
SASPLLGTSGRADTQY,TRBJ2-3,many,TRBV20-1
ASSQVPTWRDTQY,TRBJ2-3,many,TRBV4-1
ASTGGGIGQPQH,TRBJ1-5,many,TRBV27
ASNGGVEAF,TRBJ1-1,many,TRBV6-1
ASSLAIAEKLF,TRBJ1-4,many,TRBV11-2
ASTLWTSSYNEQF,TRBJ2-1,few,TRBV5-1
ASSQGRSGTEAF,TRBJ1-1,-,TRBV3-1
SARASGSYGYT,TRBJ1-2,-,TRBV20-1
ASSSGPGLAGVWYSGEQF,TRBJ2-1,-,TRBV11-2
ASRTSGEPWETQY,TRBJ2-5,many,TRBV19
SVHGTSGSYEQY,TRBJ2-7,many,TRBV29-1
ASKLTETGELF,TRBJ2-2,many,TRBV5-1
ASSLDGRTGGELF,TRBJ2-2,few,TRBV11-2
ASREGALSGYT,TRBJ1-2,few,TRBV27
ASSFYRGLGQETQY,TRBJ2-5,-,TRBV27
ASSLDHAGAGTEAF,TRBJ1-1,-,TRBV11-2
AWSVQGPYEQY,TRBJ2-7,many,TRBV30
ASSVEGDNQPQH,TRBJ1-5,-,TRBV2